This T cell receptor beta chain came from a study of T cell responses to AZD1222 COVID-19 vaccine. The table came from immunoSEQ multiplex PCR; TCRdb's copy has only in-frame clones and leaves some out. Counted here are over 110,000 clones, approximately 94% occurring once; the ten biggest clones make up roughly 5%. Germline V gene data show CDR1 as SGHRS and CDR2 as YFSETQ. Trimming cost V 4 bases and J 10 bases, with 17 bases left between them. The CDR3 totals 13 residues. The chain has TRBV5-1 and TRBJ1-2; D gene ambiguous. The sequence was obtained from an adult in good health. Sequenced here: peripheral blood, sampled on day 0 of AZD1222 vaccination. The CDR3 DNA sequence: TGCGCCAGCAGCACCCCTACGACGGAAGACTACACCTTC. Encoded protein: CASSTPTTEDYTF.